Here is one T cell receptor (beta chain) with its context. TCRdb re-called the RT-PCR reads through MiXCR, storing one row per CDR3 protein. The sample includes about 570,000 distinct CDR3 sequences, roughly 12% of them seen just once. This entry is derived from a study of response to subunit inactivated influenza vaccine. The sample was also reused in another study, on T cells expressing NK-cell markers. Per that study: Making the TCR beta cDNA relied on 5'RACE template switching with UMIs. Sorted CD3+CD56-NKG2C+, CD3+CD56+NKG2C+ and CD3+CD56+NKG2C- T cells supplied the TCR beta repertoires. Among the eight sequenced donors, seven tested HCMV-seropositive and one tested seronegative. Of the CD8+ T cell pool in over 5 donors, roughly 1.0-8% was accounted for by dominant NKG2C+ clonotypes.

The material was PBMCs from blood, obtained on the day of vaccination. This TCR was sampled from a man aged 50 or older who received an inactivated influenza vaccine.

This CDR3 reads CASTSPGQGAAGANVLTF. CDR3 DNA sequence: TGCGCCAGCACCTCGCCGGGACAGGGGGCTGCTGGGGCCAACGTCCTGACTTTC. The chain employs TRBV5-1 and TRBJ2-6; 12 bases match TRBD1. Germline CDR1 is SGHRS and CDR2 is YFSETQ. The CDR3 runs to 18 residues. The J segment lost 2 bases and the V segment lost 6 bases, leaving 9 bases of the junction unmatched.